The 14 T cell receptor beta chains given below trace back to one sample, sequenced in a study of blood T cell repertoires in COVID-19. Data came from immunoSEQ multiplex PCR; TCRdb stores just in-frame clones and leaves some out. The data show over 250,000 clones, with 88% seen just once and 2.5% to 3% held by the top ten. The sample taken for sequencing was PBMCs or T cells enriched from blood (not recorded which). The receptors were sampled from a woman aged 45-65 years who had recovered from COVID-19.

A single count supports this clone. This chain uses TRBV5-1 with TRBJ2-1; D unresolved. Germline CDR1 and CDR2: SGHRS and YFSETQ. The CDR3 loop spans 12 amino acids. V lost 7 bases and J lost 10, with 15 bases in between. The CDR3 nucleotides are TGCGCCAGCTCAGCAGCTAGGTCCGAGCAGTTCTTC. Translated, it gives CASSAARSEQFF.

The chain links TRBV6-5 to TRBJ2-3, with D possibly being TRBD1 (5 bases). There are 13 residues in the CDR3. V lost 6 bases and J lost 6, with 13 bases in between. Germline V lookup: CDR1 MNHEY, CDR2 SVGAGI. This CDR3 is CASSRAHRDTQYF. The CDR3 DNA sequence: TGTGCCAGCAGCAGGGCCCACCGGGATACGCAGTATTTT.

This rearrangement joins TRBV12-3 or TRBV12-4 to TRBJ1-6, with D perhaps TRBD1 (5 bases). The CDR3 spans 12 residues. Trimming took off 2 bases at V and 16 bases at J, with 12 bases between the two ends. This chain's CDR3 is CASSLSGAFLHF. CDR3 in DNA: TGTGCCAGCAGTTTAAGTGGGGCTTTTCTCCACTTT.

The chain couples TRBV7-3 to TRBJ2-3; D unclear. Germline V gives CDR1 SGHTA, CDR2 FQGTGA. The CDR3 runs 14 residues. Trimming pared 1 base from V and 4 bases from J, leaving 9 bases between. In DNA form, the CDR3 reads TGTGCCAGCAGCTTAAAGTACTCACCAGATACGCAGTATTTT. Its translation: CASSLKYSPDTQYF.

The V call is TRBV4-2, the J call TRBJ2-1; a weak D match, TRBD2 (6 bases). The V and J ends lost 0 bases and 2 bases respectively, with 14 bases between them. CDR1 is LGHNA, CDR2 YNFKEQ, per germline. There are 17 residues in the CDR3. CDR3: CASSQDPSARPYNEQFF. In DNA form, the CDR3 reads TGTGCCAGCAGCCAAGATCCTAGCGCTCGTCCCTACAATGAGCAGTTCTTC.

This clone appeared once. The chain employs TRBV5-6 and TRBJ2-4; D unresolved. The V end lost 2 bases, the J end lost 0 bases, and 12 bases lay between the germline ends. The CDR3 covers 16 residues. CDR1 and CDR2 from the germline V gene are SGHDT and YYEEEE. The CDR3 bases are TGTGCCAGCAGCTTTCGAGGAACACTAGCCAAAAACATTCAGTACTTC. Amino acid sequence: CASSFRGTLAKNIQYF.

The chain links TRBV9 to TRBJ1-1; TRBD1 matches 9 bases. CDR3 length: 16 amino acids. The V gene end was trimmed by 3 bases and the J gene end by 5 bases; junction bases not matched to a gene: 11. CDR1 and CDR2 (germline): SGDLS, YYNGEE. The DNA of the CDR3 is TGTGCCAGCAGCGCGGGAACAGGGGGCTCCGTGACTGAAGCTTTCTTT. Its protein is CASSAGTGGSVTEAFF.

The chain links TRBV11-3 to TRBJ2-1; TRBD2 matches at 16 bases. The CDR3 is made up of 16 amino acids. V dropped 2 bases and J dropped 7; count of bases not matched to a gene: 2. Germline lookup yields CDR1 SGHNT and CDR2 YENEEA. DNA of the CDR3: TGTGCCAGCAGCTTACAGGGACTAGCGGGAGGGAATGAGCAGTTCTTC. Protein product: CASSLQGLAGGNEQFF.

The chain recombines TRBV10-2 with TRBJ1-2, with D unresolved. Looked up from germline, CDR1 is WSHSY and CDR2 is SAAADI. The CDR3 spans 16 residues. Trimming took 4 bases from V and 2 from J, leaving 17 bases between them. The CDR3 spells CASSVFLERGNYGYTF. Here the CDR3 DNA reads TGCGCCAGCAGTGTTTTTTTAGAGCGGGGAAACTATGGCTACACCTTC.

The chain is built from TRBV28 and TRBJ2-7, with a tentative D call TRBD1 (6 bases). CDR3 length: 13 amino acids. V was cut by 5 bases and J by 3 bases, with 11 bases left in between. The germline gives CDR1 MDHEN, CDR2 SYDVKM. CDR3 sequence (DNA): TGTGCCAGCAGTACCCGGGACATCTACGAGCAGTACTTC. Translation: CASSTRDIYEQYF.

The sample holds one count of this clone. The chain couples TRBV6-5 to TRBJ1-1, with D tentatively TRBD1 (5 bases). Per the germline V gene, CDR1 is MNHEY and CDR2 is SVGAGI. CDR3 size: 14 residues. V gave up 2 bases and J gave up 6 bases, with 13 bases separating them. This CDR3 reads CASSYSYGGAEAFF. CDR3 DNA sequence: TGTGCCAGCAGTTACAGCTACGGGGGGGCTGAAGCTTTCTTT.

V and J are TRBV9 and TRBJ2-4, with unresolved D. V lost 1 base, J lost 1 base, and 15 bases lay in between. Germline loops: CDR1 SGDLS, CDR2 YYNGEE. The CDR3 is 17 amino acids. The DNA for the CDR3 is TGTGCCAGCAGCGTAAACTCAGGCACCAACGCCAAAAACATTCAGTACTTC. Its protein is CASSVNSGTNAKNIQYF.

CDR3 region: CASSVPGTGGNTIYF. CDR3 DNA sequence: TGTGCCAGCAGTGTTCCCGGGACAGGGGGAAACACCATATATTTT. The rearrangement links TRBV28 to TRBJ1-3; 9 bases agree with TRBD1. Unmatched junction bases numbered 6, after V lost 5 bases and J lost 4 bases. The CDR3 runs 15 residues. Germline CDR1 reads MDHEN; CDR2 reads SYDVKM.

The chain's CDR3 is CASSLGLATNTGELFF. The CDR3 bases are TGTGCCAGCAGTTTAGGGCTAGCGACGAACACCGGGGAGCTGTTTTTT. The V and J genes are TRBV27 and TRBJ2-2; tentative D call: TRBD2 (6 bases). The CDR3 extends over 16 amino acids. Trimming shortened V by 2 bases and J by 0 bases, and 10 bases separated the two germline ends. Per the germline V gene, CDR1 is MNHEY and CDR2 is SMNVEV (reference sequence).